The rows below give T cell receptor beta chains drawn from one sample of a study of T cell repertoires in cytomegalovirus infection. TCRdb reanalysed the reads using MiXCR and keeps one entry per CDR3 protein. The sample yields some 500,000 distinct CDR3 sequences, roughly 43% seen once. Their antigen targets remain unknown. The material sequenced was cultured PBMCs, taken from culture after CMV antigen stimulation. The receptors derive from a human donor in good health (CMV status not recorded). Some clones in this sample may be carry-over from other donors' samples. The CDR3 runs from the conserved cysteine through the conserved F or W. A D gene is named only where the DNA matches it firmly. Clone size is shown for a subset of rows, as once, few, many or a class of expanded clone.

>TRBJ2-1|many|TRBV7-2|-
CASSYYNEQFF
TGTGCCAGCAGCTACTACAATGAGCAGTTCTTC
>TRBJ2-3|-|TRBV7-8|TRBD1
CASSVSTGGRDTQYF
TGTGCCAGCAGCGTCAGCACAGGGGGCCGAGATACGCAGTATTTT
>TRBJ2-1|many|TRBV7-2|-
CASSLGGSDNEQFF
TGTGCCAGCAGCTTGGGGGGCTCGGACAATGAGCAGTTCTTC
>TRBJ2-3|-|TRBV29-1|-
CSVTSRTTDTQYF
TGCAGCGTTACCAGCCGAACCACAGATACGCAGTATTTT
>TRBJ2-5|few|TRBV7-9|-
CASSLREAWETQYF
TGTGCCAGCAGCTTAAGGGAGGCGTGGGAGACCCAGTACTTC
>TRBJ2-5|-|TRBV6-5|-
CASSYGGPGLQETQYF
TGTGCCAGCAGTTACGGGGGGCCGGGACTCCAAGAGACCCAGTACTTC
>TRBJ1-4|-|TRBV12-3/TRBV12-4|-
CASRKRKGLGEKLFF
TGTGCCAGCAGGAAGAGAAAAGGACTTGGAGAAAAACTGTTTTTT
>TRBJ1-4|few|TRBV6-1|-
CASSEIRRLFF
TGTGCCAGCAGTGAAATACGGAGACTGTTTTTT
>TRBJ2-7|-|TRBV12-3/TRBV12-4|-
CASSFSGNEQYF
TGTGCCAGCAGTTTTTCGGGGAACGAGCAGTACTTC
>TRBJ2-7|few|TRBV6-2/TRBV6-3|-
CASSYSVGTYEQYF
TGTGCCAGCAGTTACTCGGTGGGTACCTACGAGCAGTACTTC
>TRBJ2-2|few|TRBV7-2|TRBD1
CASSWDRVPNTGELFF
TGTGCCAGCAGCTGGGACAGGGTTCCGAACACCGGGGAGCTGTTTTTT